One and the same sample provided the 13 T cell receptor beta chains below, sequenced in a study of tumor and adjacent non-tumor tissue in lung cancer. The library came from three nested PCR rounds adapted from ARM-PCR protocols. TCRdb used MiXCR to reprocess the multiplex PCR reads, holding one entry per CDR3 protein. The sample carries 120,000 or so distinct CDR3 sequences, 66% recorded once. This sample's RNA came from whole unsorted tissue. Sequencing used lung tumor tissue. All receptors come from a man between 25 and 39 years old with non-small cell lung cancer.

Notes on this clonotype: Mismatch with germline at one junction end may stem from a read error. The chain employs TRBV6-6 and TRBJ1-5; 10 nucleotides agree with TRBD1. Per the germline V gene, CDR1 is MNHNY and CDR2 is SVGAGI (reference sequence). This CDR3 contains 18 residues. CDR3 nucleotide sequence: TGTGCCAGCAGCGCCGGGACAGGGGCTTATTATAGCAATCAGCCCCAACATTTT. As protein: CASSAGTGAYYSNQPQHF.

Remarks on this clonotype: As the CDR3 is not closed by the conserved phenylalanine or tryptophan, this likely results from a read error. CDR3 residues: CACSYSGDMQYY. CDR3 nucleotide sequence: TGTGCCTGCAGTTACTCGGGAGATATGCAGTATTAT. This chain uses TRBV6-5 with TRBJ2-3; D perhaps matches TRBD2 (6 bases). This CDR3 has 12 residues. Germline CDR1 reads MNHEY; CDR2 reads SVGAGI.

Turning to this clonotype: A much larger clonotype is one base distant, so this may be a read error. The chain carries TRBV6-5 and TRBJ2-1, with D perhaps TRBD2 (6 bases). The V end lost 8 bases, the J end lost 7 bases, and 21 bases lay between the germline ends. CDR3 size: 15 residues. From germline, CDR1 is MNHEY and CDR2 SVGAGI. CDR3 nucleotide sequence: TGTGCCAGCTGTTCGGGTCTGACCGGAGGGAATGAGCAGTTCTTC. This sequence encodes CASCSGLTGGNEQFF.

This rearrangement joins TRBV6-6 to TRBJ2-7, with TRBD1 identical over 7 bases. V lost 8 bases, J lost 6 bases, and 13 bases stayed unmatched. The germline CDR1 and CDR2 sequences are MNHNY and SVGAGI (reference sequence). The length of the CDR3 is 14 residues. The CDR3 loop reads CASSTGQQGSEQYF. For the CDR3, the DNA is TGTGCCAGCTCAACGGGACAGCAGGGGTCCGAGCAGTACTTC.

Turning to this clonotype: The germline gene is not matched at one end of the junction; a read error may be the cause. V and J are TRBV20-1 and TRBJ2-2, with D perhaps matching TRBD1 (6 bases). The CDR3 spans 16 residues. The germline V gene has CDR1 DFQATT and CDR2 SNEGSKA (reference sequence). The CDR3 sequence is CSARPLQGANTGELLF. The CDR3 nucleotides are TGCAGTGCCAGACCACTACAGGGCGCGAACACCGGGGAGCTGTTGTTT.

On this clonotype itself: Its ends do not fully match the called genes, so a read error is possible. The chain uses TRBV4-2 and TRBJ1-5; D remains ambiguous. The CDR3 extends over 16 amino acids. The germline V gene encodes CDR1 LGHNA and CDR2 YNFKEQ. As DNA, the CDR3 is TGTGCCCGCAGCCAAGATTTTGGCCAGGCGGGTCAGCCACAGCATTTT. Amino acid sequence: CARSQDFGQAGQPQHF.

As regards this clonotype: Germline and junction disagree at one end, which may indicate a read error. In DNA, the CDR3 is TGCAGTGCTAGGGGACCGACTCGCGGGATGTATAATGAGCGGTCCTTC. This sequence encodes CSARGPTRGMYNERSF. This rearrangement joins TRBV20-1 to TRBJ2-1; possible D gene TRBD2, 6 bases. In germline, CDR1 is DFQATT, CDR2 SNEGSKA (reference sequence). The CDR3 sequence is 16 residues long.

V gene TRBV27 combines with J gene TRBJ2-7; 13 bases are a match to TRBD2. V shed 0 bases and J 2 bases; nucleotides not matched to a gene: 4. Germline lookup yields CDR1 MNHEY and CDR2 SMNVEV (reference sequence). This CDR3 comprises 17 residues. Written as DNA, the CDR3 is TGTGCCAGCAGTTTATCGGGACTAGCGGGGACCACCTACGAGCAGTACTTC. It specifies CASSLSGLAGTTYEQYF.

This clonotype was seen once. One end of the junction does not line up with germline, which may come from a read error. This chain links TRBV29-1 with TRBJ2-1; 11 positions match TRBD2. The CDR3 contains 13 residues. Germline V lookup: CDR1 SQVTM, CDR2 ANQGSEA. The DNA of the CDR3 is TGCAGCGTGGGACTAGCGGTCTACAATGAGCAATTATTC. Its translation: CSVGLAVYNEQLF.

This clonotype was seen repeatedly, ten times or more. V gene TRBV4-1 combines with J gene TRBJ2-7; TRBD1 matches 7 bases. CDR3 length: 14 residues. V shed 8 bases and J 5 bases; nucleotides not matched to a gene: 12. Germline CDR1 reads MGHRA; CDR2 reads YSYEKL. The CDR3 nucleotides read TGCGCCAGCTCCCTTGACAGGGCGCGCGACGAGCAGTACTTC. Translating gives CASSLDRARDEQYF.

This clonotype came up a few times. A read error is possible here, since a much larger clone lies one base away. The chain combines TRBV6-6 with TRBJ2-5; TRBD1 is a possible D gene (5 bases). V lost 7 bases and J lost 7, with 13 bases in between. Per germline, CDR1 MNHNY and CDR2 SVGAGI (reference sequence). CDR3 length: 12 residues. CDR3: CASTILRGTQYF. CDR3 nucleotides: TGTGCCAGCACCATCCTTAGGGGGACCCAGTACTTC.

For this clonotype: This may be a read error, as it is one base from a much larger clone. V and J are TRBV4-1 and TRBJ2-7, with 7 positions matching TRBD2. This CDR3 contains 15 residues. Germline loops: CDR1 MGHRA, CDR2 YSYEKL. Unmatched junction bases numbered 8, after V lost 4 bases and J lost 2 bases. The CDR3 DNA sequence: TGCGCCAGCAGCCCGTTCCAGGGAGGGACCTACGAGCAGTACTTC. Translation gives CASSPFQGGTYEQYF.

CDR3 amino acids: CSVRIPASYNEQFF. CDR3 nucleotide sequence: TGCAGTGTTAGGATCCCTGCCTCATACAATGAGCAGTTCTTC. The J gene is TRBJ2-1, the V gene TRBV20-1; no firm D call. This CDR3 contains 14 residues. Germline V gene data show CDR1 as DFQATT and CDR2 as SNEGSKA (reference sequence). Trimming left V 7 bases short and J 4 bases short, with 17 bases between.